This is a list of T cell receptor beta chains from one sample in a study of cytomegalovirus exposure and HLA in healthy donors. Sequencing used immunoSEQ multiplex PCR; TCRdb keeps in-frame clones, though not all of them. The sample records 120,000 or so clones, roughly 80% being singletons. Input material: PBMCs. These receptors were taken from a male donor in good health and CMV-seropositive. The conserved cysteine and the conserved F or W are not part of the CDR3 here.

cdr3_length v_call cdr3_aa
13 TRBV19 ASRPGTGGASEAF
15 TRBV5-1 ASSLEGTGTSTDTQY
11 TRBV6-1 ASRGTGTYEQY
11 TRBV27 ASSLVPGHEQY
14 TRBV7-2 ASSPGGPGANYGYT
11 TRBV19 ASSPRGYNEQF
17 TRBV30 AWSVWQGDLFSGANVLT
13 TRBV9 ASSVDSPSNQPQH
12 TRBV9 ASSVGAEPDGYT
13 TRBV15 ATSRDLGPGNTIY
13 TRBV6-1 ASSFQVAGVEEQY
13 TRBV6-5 ASRGTGGFFYEQY
13 TRBV28 ASTVAGGRANEQF
11 TRBV10-2 ASQGDNNSPLH
15 TRBV28 ASRGAGGPQFTDTQY
11 TRBV7-7 ASSLGQGWEQY
11 TRBV6-5 ASMAGGPYEQY
12 TRBV9 ASTLPGGTGELF
12 TRBV11-1 ASSLAGALYEQY
15 TRBV5-8 ASSLVRASGAAYEQY
10 TRBV21-1 ASSNLQGEAF
12 TRBV5-8 AGQGRGPTGELF
12 TRBV5-6 ASSLGGGSDEQY
13 TRBV7-3 ASSPSSGSTDTQY
13 TRBV28 ASSFTGGPGNEQF
11 TRBV27 ASRYGPYNEQF
13 TRBV30 AWSVRGLKYYGYT
12 TRBV9 VSSVDSMNTEAF
11 TRBV30 AWSADRADEQY
14 TRBV28 ASSLSHTLSNQPQH
13 TRBV11-3 ASSPQGSNTGELF
14 TRBV7-9 SSSLVSGGTNEKLF
12 TRBV28 ASSSHRDHTEAF
13 TRBV7-2 ASSHGVNSVRPQH
13 TRBV7-2 ASSSRDRHHYGYT
13 TRBV25-1 ASSPFRGGIETQY
12 TRBV7-2 ASSEGAGGYEQY
12 TRBV28 ASSLTGRESPLH
13 TRBV2 ASSESSWEAYEQY
13 TRBV7-2 ASSLTLTNTGELF
13 TRBV7-6 ASSLPLEMPYEQY
16 TRBV28 ASRTLGGGGFNNEKLF
13 TRBV27 ATSRTAFLLYEQY
11 TRBV7-9 ASSLQGRSPLH
13 TRBV7-9 ASSPGVAGDTEQY
13 TRBV6-1 ASSELGTTLGEQY
10 TRBV11-2 ASSPQRDIQY
12 TRBV18 ASSLVRSADTQY
12 TRBV28 ASSLPLYFYEQY
10 TRBV11-1 ASTGQRTEAF
11 TRBV2 ASRDREEQPQH
11 TRBV30 AWSEGTGYGYT
16 TRBV7-9 ASSLTPGSGMNTGELF
16 TRBV9 ASSLSPGTSGFTDTQY
11 TRBV11-2 ASSLSGGYEQY
16 TRBV11-2 ASSLDQGLAGVSYEQY
11 TRBV25-1 ASREGQAYEQY
16 TRBV21-1 ASSKVAPRGLLHTEAF